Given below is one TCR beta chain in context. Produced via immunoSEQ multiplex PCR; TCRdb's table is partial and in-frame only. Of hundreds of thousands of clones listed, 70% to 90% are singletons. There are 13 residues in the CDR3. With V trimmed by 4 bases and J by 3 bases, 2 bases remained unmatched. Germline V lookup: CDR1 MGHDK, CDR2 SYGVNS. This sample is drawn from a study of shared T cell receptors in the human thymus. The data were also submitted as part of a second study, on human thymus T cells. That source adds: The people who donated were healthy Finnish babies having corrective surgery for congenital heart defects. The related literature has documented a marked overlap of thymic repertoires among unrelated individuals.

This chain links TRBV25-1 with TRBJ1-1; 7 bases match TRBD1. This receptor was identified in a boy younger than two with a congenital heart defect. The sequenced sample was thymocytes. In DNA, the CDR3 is TGTGCCAGCAGTGCTACAGGGGACACTGAAGCTTTCTTT. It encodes CASSATGDTEAFF.